A single sample gave rise to the 29 T cell receptor beta chains below, sequenced in a study of control samples from healthy donors and cancer patients. Sequencing was performed with immunoSEQ multiplex PCR; in TCRdb, only in-frame clones are kept and a portion is missing. There are around 170,000 clones in the sample; about 91% occur only once, and about 5.3% lies in the top ten. Source material: blood. These receptors were collected from a woman aged 25-40 years in good health.

This chain's CDR3 is CAWSPGRNTEAFF. The CDR3 region has the DNA TGTGCCTGGAGCCCGGGACGGAACACTGAAGCTTTCTTT. This chain uses TRBV30 with TRBJ1-1; D possibly corresponds to TRBD1 (5 bases). V lost 3 bases and J lost 1, with 9 bases in between. The CDR3 covers 13 residues. CDR1 is GTSNPN and CDR2 is SVGIG in the germline V gene (reference sequence).

The genes are TRBV27 and TRBJ2-1, with D perhaps matching TRBD1 (6 bases). Germline V lookup: CDR1 MNHEY, CDR2 SMNVEV (reference sequence). The CDR3 runs to 14 residues. Trimming removed 5 bases from V and 4 bases from J, with 12 bases in between. DNA for the CDR3: TGTGCCAGCAGTCCCCGGACAGTTTACAATGAGCAGTTCTTC. Translation gives CASSPRTVYNEQFF.

V is TRBV2 and J is TRBJ2-5; 11 bases line up with TRBD1. The germline V gene has CDR1 SNHLY and CDR2 FYNNEI. This CDR3 region has 16 residues. J was trimmed by 1 base and V by 7 bases; bases with no gene match: 8. The CDR3 here is CASISGGTGGQETQYF. The CDR3 region has the DNA TGTGCCAGCATTTCTGGCGGGACAGGGGGCCAAGAGACCCAGTACTTC. Full variable domain (rest looked up from reference TRBV2 and TRBJ2-5): EPEVTQTPSHQVTQMGQEVILRCVPISNHLYFYWYRQILGQKVEFLVSFYNNEISEKSEIFDDQFSVERPDGSNFTLKIRSTKLEDSAMYFCASISGGTGGQETQYFGPGTRLLVL.

The chain is built from TRBV7-9 and TRBJ2-7; 14 nucleotides line up with TRBD2. Germline trimming cut 5 bases from V and 0 bases from J; bases unmatched to any gene: 6. Germline V lookup: CDR1 SEHNR, CDR2 FQNEAQ (reference sequence). There are 17 residues in the CDR3. The CDR3 is CASSPAGTSGSSYEQYF. CDR3 bases: TGTGCCAGCAGCCCGGCCGGGACTAGCGGGAGCTCCTACGAGCAGTACTTC. Variable domain in full (rest from reference TRBV7-9 and TRBJ2-7): DTGVSQNPRHKITKRGQNVTFRCDPISEHNRLYWYRQTLGQGPEFLTYFQNEAQLEKSRLLSDRFSAERPKGSFSTLEIQRTEQGDSAMYLCASSPAGTSGSSYEQYFGPGTRLTVT.

The chain uses TRBV6-5 and TRBJ2-2, with 9 bases identical to TRBD1. Germline loops: CDR1 MNHEY, CDR2 SVGAGI. Unmatched junction bases numbered 5, after V lost 4 bases and J lost 5 bases. The CDR3 sequence is 15 residues long. Here the CDR3 reads CASSFRTGETGELFF. For the CDR3, the DNA is TGTGCCAGCAGTTTCAGGACAGGGGAAACCGGGGAGCTGTTTTTT.

This sequence joins TRBV7-9 and TRBJ1-6; possible D gene TRBD1, 6 bases. Trimming pared 7 bases from V and 0 bases from J, leaving 10 bases between. Germline V gene sequence: CDR1 SEHNR, CDR2 FQNEAQ (reference sequence). The CDR3 has 15 residues. Here the CDR3 DNA reads TGTGCCAGCAACGGGGACACCTCCTATAATTCACCCCTCCACTTT. Its translation: CASNGDTSYNSPLHF.

The chain recombines TRBV7-9 with TRBJ2-7; unclear D gene. The CDR3 length is 13 residues. Germline CDR1 SEHNR, CDR2 FQNEAQ (reference sequence). The ends were cut back, 1 base at V and 4 bases at J, with 8 bases in the middle. The CDR3: CASSLESHYEQYF. The CDR3 DNA is TGTGCCAGCAGCTTAGAGAGTCATTACGAGCAGTACTTC.

This clone was observed a single time. The chain links TRBV29-1 to TRBJ2-1; D not certain. The V gene lost 2 bases and the J gene lost 12 bases, with 11 bases spanning the gap. CDR1 SQVTM and CDR2 ANQGSEA come from the germline V gene. The CDR3 extends over 11 amino acids. For the CDR3, the DNA is TGCAGCGTTGAAATACGGCCTGGGCAGTTCTTC. This encodes CSVEIRPGQFF.

The chain couples TRBV9 to TRBJ2-1; 10 bases are shared with TRBD2. Unmatched junction bases numbered 3, after V lost 2 bases and J lost 7 bases. In germline, CDR1 is SGDLS, CDR2 YYNGEE. The CDR3 extends over 14 amino acids. CDR3 nucleotides: TGTGCCAGCAGCGTGAGGACTAGCGGAAATGAGCAGTTCTTC. This encodes CASSVRTSGNEQFF.

V and J are TRBV23-1 and TRBJ2-7; D unclear. TRBV23-1 is designated an ORF whose function remains uncertain. The CDR3 is 13 amino acids. V was cut by 2 bases and J by 6 bases, with 11 bases left in between. As DNA, the CDR3 is TGCGCCAGCAGTCAAACCGTGATCTGCGAGCAGTACTTC. It specifies CASSQTVICEQYF.

The chain links TRBV6-5 to TRBJ2-5, with 9 bases fitting TRBD2. The CDR3 is 16 amino acids. Losses at the gene ends were 2 bases for V and 1 base for J; bases not matched to a gene: 5. Germline V gene lookup returns CDR1 MNHEY and CDR2 SVGAGI. The CDR3 region is CASSYIAGEGQETQYF. The CDR3 DNA reads as TGTGCCAGCAGTTACATAGCGGGAGAGGGCCAAGAGACCCAGTACTTC.

The genes are TRBV30 and TRBJ2-5; D possibly corresponds to TRBD1 (6 bases). The CDR3 runs to 13 residues. The V end was cut by 2 bases, the J end by 4 bases, with 11 bases between. Germline CDR1 and CDR2: GTSNPN and SVGIG (reference sequence). The CDR3 DNA sequence: TGTGCCTGGAGTCGGGGCAGGGGAGAGACCCAGTACTTC. Protein: CAWSRGRGETQYF.

This clone was seen a few times. V usage is TRBV7-2 and J usage is TRBJ2-7; D call uncertain. The CDR3 totals 12 residues. Deletions cut 5 bases from V and 4 bases from J, with 9 bases between. CDR1 is SGHTA, CDR2 FQGNSA, per germline. The CDR3 reads CASSPQPYEQYV. The CDR3 DNA follows: TGTGCCAGCAGCCCACAGCCTTACGAGCAGTACGTC.

Concerning this clone itself: At one end the junction does not follow the germline gene, possibly because of a read error. This chain connects TRBV7-7 to TRBJ2-1; 9 bases map to TRBD1. CDR3 length equals 15 residues. The germline V gene encodes CDR1 SSHAT and CDR2 FNYEAQ (reference sequence). In DNA form, the CDR3 reads TGTGCTAGCAGCCTGGACAGGGGTTTGTACAATGAGCAGTTCTTC. Translating it yields CASSLDRGLYNEQFF.

The sample holds a few counts of this clone. The chain has TRBV5-1 and TRBJ1-4, with a tentative D call TRBD1 (6 bases). CDR1 and CDR2 from the germline V gene are SGHRS and YFSETQ. Trimming stripped 4 bases from V and 8 bases from J, with 18 bases between. CDR3 size: 15 residues. The CDR3 DNA reads TGCGCCAGCAGCGCGGCCGGGACACTAAACGAAAAACTGTTTTTT. Encoded protein: CASSAAGTLNEKLFF.

The rearrangement joins TRBV12-1 to TRBJ1-5; the table gives TRBD1 as D, unverified against the DNA. TRBV12-1 is a pseudogene segment. The CDR3 extends over 17 amino acids. CDR3 in amino acids: CASTSNIPGGWSQPQHF. CDR3 nucleotides: TGTGCCAGCACCTCTAACATACCTGGGGGCTGGAGTCAGCCCCAGCATTTT.

The genes are TRBV5-6 and TRBJ2-1; 7 nucleotides agree with TRBD1. After removal of 4 bases from V and 7 bases from J, the junction contained 5 bases not matched to a gene. There are 13 residues in the CDR3. Germline CDR1 SGHDT, CDR2 YYEEEE. CDR3 in DNA: TGTGCCAGCAGCCGTACAGGGGAGAATGAGCAGTTCTTC. Residues: CASSRTGENEQFF.

This rearrangement joins TRBV19 to TRBJ2-7, with D possibly being TRBD1 (5 bases). Trimming pared 3 bases from V and 6 bases from J, leaving 12 bases between. The CDR3 runs to 13 residues. CDR1 and CDR2 from the germline V gene are LNHDA and SQIVND (reference sequence). The CDR3 spells CASSIGQGTEQYF. CDR3 in DNA: TGTGCCAGTAGTATTGGGCAGGGTACCGAGCAGTACTTC.

This clone was found once. The rearrangement uses TRBV29-1 and TRBJ2-3; D is possibly TRBD1 (9 bases). V lost 7 bases and J 7 bases, leaving 30 bases between the germline ends. The germline V gene has CDR1 SQVTM and CDR2 ANQGSEA. This CDR3 is 17 amino acids long. The CDR3 is CSAGDRGGTGLTNTQYF. The DNA of the CDR3 is TGCAGCGCTGGGGACCGGGGGGGGACAGGGTTAACAAATACGCAGTATTTT.

The chain uses TRBV28 and TRBJ1-5, with TRBD1 matching over 11 bases. The CDR3 has 16 amino acids. J lost 4 bases, V lost 5 bases, and 7 bases had no gene match. Germline CDR1 is MDHEN and CDR2 is SYDVKM. Here the CDR3 reads CASSETGTGGNQPQHF. CDR3 DNA sequence: TGTGCCAGCAGTGAAACCGGGACAGGGGGTAATCAGCCCCAGCATTTT.

This sequence joins TRBV11-2 and TRBJ1-2, with 7 nucleotides matching TRBD1. Per germline, CDR1 SGHAT and CDR2 FQNNGV. The CDR3 is 17 amino acids. The junction had 16 bases not matched to a gene; V was cut back by 5 bases and J by 4 bases. CDR3 coding DNA: TGTGCCAGCAGCGGACCGGGACAGAATCCATACTTCTATGGCTACACCTTC. As protein: CASSGPGQNPYFYGYTF.

The chain couples TRBV5-4 to TRBJ2-2; tentatively, D is TRBD2 (6 bases). V lost 3 bases and J lost 4, with 13 bases in between. The length of the CDR3 is 15 residues. Germline assignment: CDR1 SGHNT and CDR2 YYREEE (reference sequence). The CDR3 loop reads CASSSGVVSTGELFF. The CDR3 DNA reads TGTGCCAGCAGCTCGGGGGTCGTTAGCACCGGGGAGCTGTTTTTT. Drawing the rest from reference TRBV5-4 and TRBJ2-2, the complete variable domain is ETGVTQSPTHLIKTRGQQVTLRCSSQSGHNTVSWYQQALGQGPQFIFQYYREEENGRGNFPPRFSGLQFPNYSSELNVNALELDDSALYLCASSSGVVSTGELFFGEGSRLTVL.

In nucleotides, the CDR3 is TGTGCCAGCAGCTTGAATTCCCAGGCTCTTGGGGCCCAGTACTTC. Residues: CASSLNSQALGAQYF. The genes are TRBV5-4 and TRBJ2-5; D is unresolved. The germline CDR1 and CDR2 sequences are SGHNT and YYREEE (reference sequence). With 1 base removed from V and 9 bases from J, the gap between germline ends came to 19 bases. The CDR3 totals 15 residues.

For the CDR3, the DNA is TGTGCCAGTAGAACTAAGGGGGACGAGCAGTACTTC. This translates into CASRTKGDEQYF. J is TRBJ2-7 and V is TRBV19; weak D call: TRBD1 (6 bases). V shed 6 bases and J shed 5 bases, with 11 bases lying between them. Germline V gene sequence: CDR1 LNHDA, CDR2 SQIVND (reference sequence). The CDR3 spans 12 residues.

J is TRBJ2-7 and V is TRBV28, with D possibly TRBD2 on 6 matching bases. V was pared by 7 bases and J by 2 bases, with 18 bases between. CDR1 MDHEN and CDR2 SYDVKM come from the germline V gene. The CDR3 has 15 amino acids. The CDR3 loop is CASTPLAAAAYEQYF. The CDR3 DNA is TGTGCCAGCACTCCACTAGCTGCGGCTGCCTACGAGCAGTACTTC.

Only one count was recorded for this clone. The gene calls are TRBV28 and TRBJ1-1; 7 bases map to TRBD1. The CDR3 is 16 residues long. CDR1 MDHEN and CDR2 SYDVKM come from the germline V gene. Losses at the gene ends were 4 bases for V and 0 bases for J; bases not matched to a gene: 8. CDR3 amino acids: CASSSPGGWLNTEAFF. The CDR3 nucleotides read TGTGCCAGCAGTTCACCAGGGGGGTGGCTGAACACTGAAGCTTTCTTT.

The genes are TRBV11-2 and TRBJ1-6; perhaps TRBD1 as D (6 bases). The V and J ends lost 7 bases and 7 bases respectively, with 17 bases between them. Germline V CDR1 and CDR2: SGHAT, FQNNGV. The CDR3 extends over 15 amino acids. This CDR3 is CASTITGRVNSPLHF. The CDR3 DNA follows: TGTGCCAGCACCATCACAGGGAGAGTCAATTCACCCCTCCACTTT.

This clone was detected only a few times. The chain employs TRBV27 and TRBJ2-1; 9 nucleotides line up with TRBD2. There are 14 residues in the CDR3. V lost 0 bases and J lost 13; bases outside the gene matches: 7. Germline V gene sequence: CDR1 MNHEY, CDR2 SMNVEV (reference sequence). The CDR3 reads CASSLSMAGGHQFF. CDR3 in DNA: TGTGCCAGCAGTTTATCGATGGCGGGGGGGCATCAGTTCTTC.

A few counts support this clone. The chain has TRBV4-1 and TRBJ2-1, with 9 bases identical to TRBD2. CDR3 length: 17 amino acids. V was clipped by 5 bases and J by 1 base; unmatched bases: 9. CDR1 MGHRA and CDR2 YSYEKL come from the germline V gene. CDR3 amino acids: CASSETLAGISYNEQFF. CDR3 DNA: TGCGCCAGCAGCGAAACACTAGCGGGCATTTCCTACAATGAGCAGTTCTTC.